What follows are 12 T cell receptor beta chains derived from one specimen sequenced in a study of T cells in women clearing cervical HPV infection. Clones were sequenced by immunoSEQ multiplex PCR, and TCRdb holds only the in-frame ones, with some missing. Its table lists about 23,000 clones. Source material: blood buffy coat. The receptors were sampled from a woman between 18 and 70 years old with a cervical HPV16 infection that either progressed to CIN3+ or cleared (not recorded which).

A remark on this clone: The read terminates 3 residues ahead of where the CDR3 ends, so the germline J gene completes it. The V gene is TRBV19, the J gene TRBJ1-1; 9 bases map to TRBD1. Germline V CDR1 and CDR2: LNHDA, SQIVND (reference sequence). CDR3 size: 17 residues. V was clipped by 4 bases and J by 0 bases; unmatched bases: 9. The sequenced part of the CDR3 DNA is TGTGCCAGTAGTAGCCGGGACAGGGAGAACATGAACACTGAA. This sequence encodes CASSSRDRENMNTE. The CDR3, in full, reads CASSSRDRENMNTEAFF. Full variable domain (outside the CDR3, taken from reference TRBV19 and TRBJ1-1): DGGITQSPKYLFRKEGQNVTLSCEQNLNHDAMYWYRQDPGQGLRLIYYSQIVNDFQKGDIAEGYSVSREKKESFPLTVTSAQKNPTAFYLCASSSRDRENMNTEAFFGQGTRLTVV.

Concerning this clone: With the read ending 3 residues before the CDR3 end, the germline J gene is used to fill in that end. The chain recombines TRBV20-1 with TRBJ1-3, with D perhaps TRBD1 (5 bases). This CDR3 comprises 16 residues. Trimming took 0 bases from V and 0 from J, leaving 12 bases between them. Germline CDR1 and CDR2: DFQATT and SNEGSKA (reference sequence). The CDR3 loop is CSARDQGGSSGNTIYF. CDR3 DNA, as far as it was read: TGCAGTGCTAGAGATCAGGGCGGTTCCTCTGGAAACACC.

As regards this clone: The read ends 3 residues early relative to the CDR3; the germline J gene fills the gap. This chain connects TRBV6-4 to TRBJ2-2; no clear D. Germline V gene data show CDR1 as MRHNA and CDR2 as SNTAGT. V lost 3 bases and J 6 bases, leaving 11 bases between the germline ends. The CDR3 is 14 amino acids. The CDR3 here is CASSERVEAGELFF. Incomplete CDR3 DNA: TGTGCCAGCAGTGAAAGGGTAGAAGCCGGGGAG.

Concerning this clone: The sequenced fragment ends 3 residues before the CDR3 boundary, so the rest is inferred from the germline J gene. The rearrangement links TRBV5-6 to TRBJ1-5; D ambiguous. The CDR3 runs 15 residues. Germline values: CDR1 SGHDT, CDR2 YYEEEE. V lost 2 bases, J lost 6 bases, and 15 bases lay in between. The CDR3 DNA, read in part, is TGTGCCAGCAGCTTTGGGTCCGGGGTCCCTCAGCCC. Protein product: CASSFGSGVPQP. The whole CDR3 protein reads CASSFGSGVPQPQHF.

Details on this clone: The read comes to an end 3 residues before the CDR3 does, leaving the germline J gene to fill in the end. The chain uses TRBV6-1 and TRBJ2-7; possibly TRBD1 for D (5 bases). Trimming took 1 base from V and 3 from J, leaving 13 bases between them. This CDR3 has 15 residues. Germline CDR1 and CDR2: MNHNS and SASEGT. The CDR3 bases that were read are TGTGCCAGCAGTGAAGGGTCCCCAGGGATCTACGAG. Amino acids: CASSEGSPGIYE. The whole CDR3 is CASSEGSPGIYEQYF.

Concerning this clone itself: The read terminates 3 residues before the CDR3 end, so the remaining end is supplied by the germline J gene. The rearrangement links TRBV19 to TRBJ2-3, with D possibly TRBD1 on 6 matching bases. CDR3 length: 16 residues. Germline V CDR1 and CDR2: LNHDA, SQIVND (reference sequence). Trimming took 7 bases from V and 2 from J, leaving 19 bases between them. CDR3 DNA (partial): TGTGCCAGTAAAGAACAGGGTGCCGGAATCACAGATACG. This gives the protein CASKEQGAGITDT. The full CDR3 protein is CASKEQGAGITDTQYF.

With respect to this clone: The CDR3 end falls 3 residues outside the read, so it is completed with the germline J gene. This chain uses TRBV5-1 with TRBJ2-7; possible D gene TRBD1, 6 bases. V dropped 3 bases and J dropped 1 base, with 20 bases sitting between them. Germline V CDR1 and CDR2: SGHRS, YFSETQ. The CDR3 consists of 17 residues. CDR3 loop: CASSWGIDRQTSYEQYF. The covered CDR3 bases are TGCGCCAGCAGCTGGGGGATAGACAGGCAGACATCCTACGAG.

Comment on this clone: The CDR3 extends 3 residues past the end of the read, so its final part is completed from the germline J gene. The gene calls are TRBV19 and TRBJ1-1, with a tentative D call TRBD1 (6 bases). The CDR3 covers 13 residues. CDR1 LNHDA and CDR2 SQIVND come from the germline V gene (reference sequence). CDR3 bases read: TGTGCCAGTAGCGATACAGGGATCTACGAG. It specifies CASSDTGIYE. The entire CDR3 protein is CASSDTGIYEAFF.

Points on this clone: Sequencing ends 3 residues short of the CDR3 end; the germline J gene provides the rest. V usage is TRBV2 and J usage is TRBJ1-4; 8 nucleotides agree with TRBD1. There are 13 residues in the CDR3. V was pared by 8 bases and J by 8 bases, with 7 bases of the junction left unmatched. CDR1 and CDR2 (germline): SNHLY, FYNNEI. The DNA read from the CDR3 is TGTGCCAGCGGGGGGACAGGATTCGAAAAA. Amino acids: CASGGTGFEK. The entire CDR3 is CASGGTGFEKLFF.

Points on this clone: The CDR3 goes on 3 residues after the read ends, and that part is filled in from the germline J gene. The chain recombines TRBV7-9 with TRBJ2-1, with 13 bases lining up with TRBD2. The CDR3 is 14 amino acids. Losses at the gene ends were 8 bases for V and 9 bases for J; bases not matched to a gene: 7. Per germline, CDR1 SEHNR and CDR2 FQNEAQ (reference sequence). CDR3 residues: CASSRLAGGLEQFF. The covered CDR3 bases are TGTGCCAGCTCCAGACTAGCGGGAGGTCTTGAG.

Remarks on this clone: Read coverage stops 3 residues before the CDR3 terminus; the germline J gene supplies the remainder. V is TRBV5-4 and J is TRBJ2-4, with 7 bases identical to TRBD1. This CDR3 region has 14 residues. Trimming at V came to 4 bases and at J to 6 bases, leaving 7 bases not matched to a gene. CDR1 is SGHNT and CDR2 is YYREEE in the germline V gene (reference sequence). The CDR3 bases that were read are TGTGCCAGCAGCGCAGGACAGGAGGTAAACATT. Encoded protein: CASSAGQEVNI. The whole CDR3 sequence reads CASSAGQEVNIQYF.

The CDR3 is CSARAGGANEQFF. The sequenced CDR3 bases are TGCAGTGCTAGGGCGGGGGGGGCGAATGAG. The V gene is TRBV20-1, the J gene TRBJ2-1, with 9 bases lining up with TRBD2. Coverage ceases 3 residues before the CDR3 finishes, and the germline J gene fills in the end. The CDR3 is 13 amino acids. Germline trimming cut 3 bases from V and 7 bases from J; bases unmatched to any gene: 4. CDR1 and CDR2 (germline): DFQATT, SNEGSKA (reference sequence).